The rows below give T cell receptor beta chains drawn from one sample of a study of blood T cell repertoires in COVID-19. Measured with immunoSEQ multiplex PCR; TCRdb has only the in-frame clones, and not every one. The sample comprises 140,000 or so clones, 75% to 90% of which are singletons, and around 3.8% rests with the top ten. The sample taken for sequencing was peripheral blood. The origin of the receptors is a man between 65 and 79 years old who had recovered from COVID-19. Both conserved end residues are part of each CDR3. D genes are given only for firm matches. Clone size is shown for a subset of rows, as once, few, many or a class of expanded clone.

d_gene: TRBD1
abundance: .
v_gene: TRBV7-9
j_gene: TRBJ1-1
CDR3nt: TGTGCCAGCAGCTCAACAGGGGGCGCGTCTGAAGCTTTCTTT
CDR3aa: CASSSTGGASEAFF

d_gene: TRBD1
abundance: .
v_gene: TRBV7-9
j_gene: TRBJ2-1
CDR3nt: TGTGCCAGCAGCCAGGGGGATGAGCAGTTCTTC
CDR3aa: CASSQGDEQFF

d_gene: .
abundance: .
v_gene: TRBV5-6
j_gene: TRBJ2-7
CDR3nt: TGTGCCAGCAGCTGGACAGCCGGGAGGAACGAGCAGTACTTC
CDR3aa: CASSWTAGRNEQYF

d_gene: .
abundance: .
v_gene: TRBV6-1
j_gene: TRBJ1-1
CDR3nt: TGTGCCAGCAGTGAAGGGGGCATCACTGAAGCTTTCTTT
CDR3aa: CASSEGGITEAFF

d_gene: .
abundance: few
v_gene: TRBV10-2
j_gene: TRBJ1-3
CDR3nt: TGCGCCAGCATGCAGGGCTCTGGAAACACCATATATTTT
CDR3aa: CASMQGSGNTIYF

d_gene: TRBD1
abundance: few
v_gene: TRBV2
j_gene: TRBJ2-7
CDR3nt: TGTGCCAGCAGGGGCTGGGGACAGGGAAGCTCCTACGAGCAGTACTTC
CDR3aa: CASRGWGQGSSYEQYF

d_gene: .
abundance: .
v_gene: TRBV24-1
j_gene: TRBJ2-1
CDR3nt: TGTGCCACCAGTGATTTTTTCGGTTCTCAGGGGCAGTTCTTC
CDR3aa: CATSDFFGSQGQFF

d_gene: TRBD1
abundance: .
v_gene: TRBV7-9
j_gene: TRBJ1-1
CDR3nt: TGTGCCAGCAGCCTACAGGGGGCCGGCGCTGAAGCTTTCTTT
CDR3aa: CASSLQGAGAEAFF

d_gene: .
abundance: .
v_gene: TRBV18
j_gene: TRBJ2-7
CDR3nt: TGTGCCAGCTCCGGCGGGTCCGCCTACGAGCAGTACTTC
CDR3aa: CASSGGSAYEQYF

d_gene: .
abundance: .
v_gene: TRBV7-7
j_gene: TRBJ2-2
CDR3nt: TGTGCGACAGGGCGGGACAACACCGGGGAGCTGTTTTTT
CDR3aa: CATGRDNTGELFF

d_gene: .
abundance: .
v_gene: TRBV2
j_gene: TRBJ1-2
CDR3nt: TGTGCCAGCAGTGAGTCCGGGGACTATGGCTACACCTTC
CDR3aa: CASSESGDYGYTF

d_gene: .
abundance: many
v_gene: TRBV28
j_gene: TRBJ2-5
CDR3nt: TGTGCCAGCAGTTCGGGAGCAGGCGGGCCCTCCCAAGAGACCCAGTACTTC
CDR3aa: CASSSGAGGPSQETQYF

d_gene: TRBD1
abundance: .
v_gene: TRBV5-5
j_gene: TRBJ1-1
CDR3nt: TGTGCCAGCAGCTTACAGGGGGCGAACACTGAAGCTTTCTTT
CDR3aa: CASSLQGANTEAFF

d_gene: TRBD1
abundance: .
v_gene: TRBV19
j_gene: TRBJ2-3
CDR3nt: TGTGCCAGTAGTGTCTCGAGGGGGCAGGTAGATACGCAGTATTTT
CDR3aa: CASSVSRGQVDTQYF

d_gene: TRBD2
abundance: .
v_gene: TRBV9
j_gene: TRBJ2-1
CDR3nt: TGTGCCAGCAGCGTAGCGGGACTAGAATTTGGGGGGCAGTTCTTC
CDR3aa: CASSVAGLEFGGQFF

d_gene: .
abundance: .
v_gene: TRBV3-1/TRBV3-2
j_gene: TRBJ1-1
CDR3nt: TGTGCCAGCAGCCAAGGGCCAGGGAAGTACACTGAAGCTTTCTTT
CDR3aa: CASSQGPGKYTEAFF

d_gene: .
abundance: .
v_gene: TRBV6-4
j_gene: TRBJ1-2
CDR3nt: TGTGCCAGCAGTGCAGGGGAATCGTCTGGCTACACCTTC
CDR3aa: CASSAGESSGYTF

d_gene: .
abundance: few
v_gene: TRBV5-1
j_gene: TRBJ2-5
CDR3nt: TGCGCCAGCAGCTTGGGACAGGACAGACCCCAGTACTTC
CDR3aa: CASSLGQDRPQYF

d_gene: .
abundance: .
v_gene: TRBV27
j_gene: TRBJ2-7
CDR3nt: TGTGCCAGCAGCTCAGGGTTACTCGAGGAGCAGTACTTC
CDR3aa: CASSSGLLEEQYF

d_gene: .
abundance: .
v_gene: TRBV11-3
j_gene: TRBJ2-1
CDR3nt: TGTGCCAGCAGCTTAGAGGGCGGGTCCAACAATGAGCAGTTCTTC
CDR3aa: CASSLEGGSNNEQFF

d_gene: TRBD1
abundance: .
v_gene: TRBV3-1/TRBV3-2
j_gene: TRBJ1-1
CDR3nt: TGTGCCAGCAGCCAAGGTCTATCCGGACAGGGAACTGAAGCTTTCTTT
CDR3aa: CASSQGLSGQGTEAFF

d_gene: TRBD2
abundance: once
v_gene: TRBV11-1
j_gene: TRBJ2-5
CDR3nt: TGTGCCAGCAGCCCTCTAGCGGAAGAGACCCAGTACTTC
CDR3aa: CASSPLAEETQYF

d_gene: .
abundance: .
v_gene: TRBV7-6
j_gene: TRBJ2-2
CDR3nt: TGTGCCAGCAGCTTAGAATCCGGGTCCGGGGAGCTGTTTTTT
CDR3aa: CASSLESGSGELFF

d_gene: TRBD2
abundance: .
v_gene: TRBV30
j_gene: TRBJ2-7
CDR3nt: TGTGCCTGGAGTTGGACTAGCGGGGGCTCCTACGAGCAGTACTTC
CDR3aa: CAWSWTSGGSYEQYF

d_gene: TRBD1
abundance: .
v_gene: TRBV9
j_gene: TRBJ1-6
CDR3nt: TGTGCCAGCAGCGACGGGACAGGGGTAAATTCACCCCTCCACTTT
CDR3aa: CASSDGTGVNSPLHF

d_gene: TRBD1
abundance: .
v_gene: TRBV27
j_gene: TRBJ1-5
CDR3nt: TGTGCCAGCAGCAGTGGAGGGACAGTCCATCAGCCCCAGCATTTT
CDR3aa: CASSSGGTVHQPQHF

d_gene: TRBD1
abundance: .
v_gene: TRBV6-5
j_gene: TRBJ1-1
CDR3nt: TGTGCCAGCAGGACAGGGGGAACGGGTTTTGAAGCTTTCTTT
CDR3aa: CASRTGGTGFEAFF

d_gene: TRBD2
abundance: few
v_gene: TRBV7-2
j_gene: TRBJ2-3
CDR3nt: TGTGCCAGCAGCTTAGATCGTCTAGCGGTTAGCACAGATACGCAGTATTTT
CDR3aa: CASSLDRLAVSTDTQYF

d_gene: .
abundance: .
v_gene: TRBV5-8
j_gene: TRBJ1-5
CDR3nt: TGTGCCAGCAGCTTGAGGGGAATTAGCAATCAGCCCCAGCATTTT
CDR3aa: CASSLRGISNQPQHF